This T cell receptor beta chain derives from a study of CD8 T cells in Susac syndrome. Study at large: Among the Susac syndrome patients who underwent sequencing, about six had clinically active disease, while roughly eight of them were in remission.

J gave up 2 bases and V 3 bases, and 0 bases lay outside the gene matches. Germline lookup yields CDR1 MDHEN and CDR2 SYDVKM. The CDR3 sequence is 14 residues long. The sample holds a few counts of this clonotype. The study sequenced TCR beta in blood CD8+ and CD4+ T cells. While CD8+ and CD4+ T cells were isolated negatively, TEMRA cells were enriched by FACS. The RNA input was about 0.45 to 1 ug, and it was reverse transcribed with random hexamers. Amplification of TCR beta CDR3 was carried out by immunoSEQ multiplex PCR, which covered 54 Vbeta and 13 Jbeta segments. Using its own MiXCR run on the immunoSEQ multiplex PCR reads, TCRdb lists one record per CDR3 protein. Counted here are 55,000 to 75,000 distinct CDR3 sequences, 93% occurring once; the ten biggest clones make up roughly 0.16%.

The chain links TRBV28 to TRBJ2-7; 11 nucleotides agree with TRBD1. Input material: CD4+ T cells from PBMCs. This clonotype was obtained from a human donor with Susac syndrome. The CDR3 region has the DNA TGTGCCAGCAGTTTGGGACAGGGGGCCTACGAGCAGTACTTC. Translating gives CASSLGQGAYEQYF.